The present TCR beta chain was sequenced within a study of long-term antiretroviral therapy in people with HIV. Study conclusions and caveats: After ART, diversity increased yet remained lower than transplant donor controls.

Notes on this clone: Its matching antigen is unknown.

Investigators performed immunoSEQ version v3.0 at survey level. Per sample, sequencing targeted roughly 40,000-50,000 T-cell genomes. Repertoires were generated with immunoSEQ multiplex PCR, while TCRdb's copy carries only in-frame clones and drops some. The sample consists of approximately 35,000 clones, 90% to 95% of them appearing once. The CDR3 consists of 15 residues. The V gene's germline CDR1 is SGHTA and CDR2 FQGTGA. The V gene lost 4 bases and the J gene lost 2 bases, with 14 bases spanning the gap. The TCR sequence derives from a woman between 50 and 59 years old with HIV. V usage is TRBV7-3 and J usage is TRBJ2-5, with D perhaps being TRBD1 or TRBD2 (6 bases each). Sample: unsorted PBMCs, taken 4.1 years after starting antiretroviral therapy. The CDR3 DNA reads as TGTGCCAGCAGCTCCGACGGGGGCCCACAAGAGACCCAGTACTTC. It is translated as CASSSDGGPQETQYF.